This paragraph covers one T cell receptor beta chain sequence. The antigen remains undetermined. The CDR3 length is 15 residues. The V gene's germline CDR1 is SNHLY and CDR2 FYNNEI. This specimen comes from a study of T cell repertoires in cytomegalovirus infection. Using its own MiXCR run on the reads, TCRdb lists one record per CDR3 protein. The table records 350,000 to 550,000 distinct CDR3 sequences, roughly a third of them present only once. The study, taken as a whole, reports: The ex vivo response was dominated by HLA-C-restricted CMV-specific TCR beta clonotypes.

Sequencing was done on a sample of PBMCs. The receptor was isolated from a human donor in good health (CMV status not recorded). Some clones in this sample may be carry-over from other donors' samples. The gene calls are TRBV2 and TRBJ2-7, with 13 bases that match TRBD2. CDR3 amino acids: CDRSSGLAGSYEQYF. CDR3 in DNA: TGTGACCGCAGTTCGGGACTAGCGGGGTCCTACGAGCAGTACTTC.